The sample holds a few counts of the clone carrying this T cell receptor (beta chain). Other DNA sequences in this sample translate to the same CDR3. This CDR3 has 15 residues. CDR1 and CDR2 (germline): MNHEY, SVGAGI. Germline trimming cut 2 bases from V and 2 bases from J; bases unmatched to any gene: 4. These data come from a study of cytomegalovirus exposure and HLA in healthy donors. This PCR relied on a set of 60 Vbeta primers and 13 Jbeta primers. In the authors' workflow: Later, an analysis found some 80 million unique TCR beta chains, and some 10 million of these were shared. Sequencing used immunoSEQ multiplex PCR; TCRdb keeps in-frame clones, though not all of them. V, J and clone size were drawn from that table, and D and trimming were deduced from the DNA. The sample gives some 41,000 clones, roughly half of which show up once; 5.5% to 7% is in the top ten.

The gene calls are TRBV6-5 and TRBJ2-7, with 9 positions matching TRBD1. The TCR was taken from a man aged 55-75 years in good health and CMV-seronegative. Sequencing was performed on PBMCs. CDR3 in amino acids: CASSYRGQGTYEQYF. CDR3 nucleotides: TGTGCCAGCAGTTACAGGGGACAGGGAACCTACGAGCAGTACTTC.